These 5 T cell receptor beta chains originate from one sample sequenced in a study of control samples from healthy donors and cancer patients. Libraries were prepared by immunoSEQ multiplex PCR; TCRdb keeps only in-frame clonotypes and omits some of them. The sample lists about 150,000 clones, approximately 92% occurring once. The sequenced material came from blood. Receptor source: a woman aged 40 to 49 in good health.

V usage is TRBV19 and J usage is TRBJ1-1; D ambiguous. V shed 0 bases and J shed 7 bases, with 9 bases lying between them. The CDR3 runs to 13 residues. Germline values: CDR1 LNHDA, CDR2 SQIVND (reference sequence). DNA for the CDR3: TGTGCCAGTAGTATAGATAAGGGAATTGAAGCTTTCTTT. Translating it yields CASSIDKGIEAFF.

This clone was detected once. The chain couples TRBV10-3 to TRBJ2-5; D is uncertain. The CDR3 loop spans 13 amino acids. Looked up from germline, CDR1 is ENHRY and CDR2 is SYGVKD. V was shortened by 5 bases and J by 5 bases, with 12 bases between the two germline ends. The CDR3 DNA follows: TGTGCCATCAGTCCAAATGCCGCTGAGACCCAGTACTTC. Its translation: CAISPNAAETQYF.

The chain employs TRBV5-1 and TRBJ2-3; 10 nucleotides match TRBD2. Germline lookup yields CDR1 SGHRS and CDR2 YFSETQ. V shed 3 bases and J 3 bases; nucleotides not matched to a gene: 4. The CDR3 extends over 15 amino acids. The DNA for the CDR3 is TGCGCCAGCAGCTCGGGACTAGCGATTACAGATACGCAGTATTTT. Its translation: CASSSGLAITDTQYF.

The chain carries TRBV3-1 (or the pseudogene TRBV3-2) and TRBJ2-3, with D maybe TRBD2 (5 bases). Per germline, CDR1 LGHDT and CDR2 YNNKEL (reference sequence). The CDR3 runs to 13 residues. V was clipped by 2 bases and J by 6 bases, with 9 bases between them. DNA for the CDR3: TGTGCCAGCAGCCAACCGGCGGGCGATACGCAGTATTTT. This encodes CASSQPAGDTQYF.

This chain connects TRBV4-1 to TRBJ2-1, with D possibly matching TRBD2 (5 bases). CDR3 length equals 14 residues. Germline CDR1 MGHRA, CDR2 YSYEKL. V was shortened by 4 bases and J by 9 bases, with 16 bases between the two germline ends. CDR3 DNA sequence: TGCGCCAGCAGCCTCCAAGGGAGCCCAGCTGAGCAGTTCTTC. The encoded protein is CASSLQGSPAEQFF.